Below are 21 T cell receptor beta chains sequenced from a single sample in a study of CD8+ T cells in alopecia areata. As the sequencing template, cDNA was produced by extracting RNA and reverse transcribing it. The data were produced by immunoSEQ multiplex PCR, yet TCRdb's version contains in-frame clones alone and is incomplete. The sample consists of roughly 97,000 clones, about two fifths of them appearing once. Sequencing was carried out using CD4+ T cells sorted from blood. The receptors come from a human donor with alopecia areata.

This clone was detected a few times. The chain links TRBV29-1 to TRBJ2-4; maybe TRBD2 (6 bases). The CDR3 loop spans 13 amino acids. V was pared by 6 bases and J by 8 bases, with 17 bases between. Germline CDR1 reads SQVTM; CDR2 reads ANQGSEA. CDR3 loop: CSVGRGSGDIQYF. Here the CDR3 DNA reads TGCAGCGTGGGGCGGGGCTCCGGGGACATTCAGTACTTC.

This clone turned up a few times. The chain couples TRBV27 to TRBJ2-7; 11 bases align to TRBD2. This CDR3 region has 16 residues. Germline assignment: CDR1 MNHEY and CDR2 SMNVEV (reference sequence). Trimming cost V 4 bases and J 3 bases; bases outside gene matches: 8. The CDR3 DNA follows: TGTGCCAGCAGTTCCCCCTCCGGGACTAGCGGCTACGAGCAGTACTTC. Its protein is CASSSPSGTSGYEQYF.

This clone has just a few counts. The J gene is TRBJ1-1, the V gene TRBV5-6, with a possible D match to TRBD1 (5 bases). V was clipped by 4 bases and J by 1 base, with 14 bases between them. This CDR3 region has 15 residues. The germline V gene encodes CDR1 SGHDT and CDR2 YYEEEE. In nucleotides, the CDR3 is TGTGCCAGCAGCCGGATCGACAGCCGGAACACTGAAGCTTTCTTT. Residues: CASSRIDSRNTEAFF.

The V call is TRBV18, the J call TRBJ1-5; D is ambiguous. The CDR3 is made up of 14 amino acids. The V end was cut by 5 bases, the J end by 0 bases, with 8 bases between. Germline loops: CDR1 KGHSH, CDR2 LQKENI. The DNA for the CDR3 is TGTGCCAGCTCATCCGGCAGTAGCAATCAGCCCCAGCATTTT. Its protein product is CASSSGSSNQPQHF.

This clone was recorded a few times. The rearrangement joins TRBV7-9 to TRBJ2-1; TRBD2 is a possible D gene (6 bases). In germline, CDR1 is SEHNR, CDR2 FQNEAQ (reference sequence). V gave up 5 bases and J gave up 0 bases, with 14 bases separating them. CDR3 length: 16 residues. The CDR3 region is CASSLTGSRSYNEQFF. The CDR3 DNA reads as TGTGCCAGCAGCCTGACCGGGAGTCGCTCCTACAATGAGCAGTTCTTC.

The chain has TRBV14 and TRBJ2-3; unclear D gene. The V gene's germline CDR1 is SGHDN and CDR2 FVKESK. The CDR3 contains 15 residues. V gave up 0 bases and J gave up 7 bases, with 14 bases separating them. The CDR3 sequence is CASSQEPFLGYTQYF. In DNA, the CDR3 is TGTGCCAGCAGCCAAGAGCCTTTCCTAGGGTATACGCAGTATTTT.

The DNA of the CDR3 is TGCAGCGTTGATTTTCGTCGGGAACAGGGGGTAGGACACACAGATACGCAGTATTTT. Amino acids: CSVDFRREQGVGHTDTQYF. The rearrangement links TRBV29-1 to TRBJ2-3, with 8 positions matching TRBD1. The V segment lost 3 bases and the J segment 2 bases; nucleotides outside the gene matches: 19. This CDR3 is built from 19 residues. Germline V gives CDR1 SQVTM, CDR2 ANQGSEA.

This clone was found a few times. The chain recombines TRBV5-4 with TRBJ2-2; D remains ambiguous. The V gene lost 2 bases and the J gene lost 3 bases, with 14 bases spanning the gap. The CDR3 loop spans 16 amino acids. CDR1 SGHNT and CDR2 YYREEE come from the germline V gene (reference sequence). The CDR3: CASSLEDFGDTGELFF. For the CDR3, the DNA is TGTGCCAGCAGCTTAGAAGACTTCGGCGACACCGGGGAGCTGTTTTTT.

The chain combines TRBV27 with TRBJ1-2; 9 bases line up with TRBD1. The CDR3 runs to 17 residues. Trimming took 3 bases from V and 4 from J; bases not matched to a gene: 12. Germline lookup yields CDR1 MNHEY and CDR2 SMNVEV (reference sequence). The CDR3 loop is CASSLGIGTGIGYGYTF. For the CDR3, the DNA is TGTGCCAGCAGTTTGGGAATCGGGACAGGGATTGGCTATGGCTACACCTTC.

Written as DNA, the CDR3 is TGCGCCAGCAGCTTGGCCGGGGTGGGGCAAGAGACCCAGTACTTC. Translating it yields CASSLAGVGQETQYF. The gene calls are TRBV5-1 and TRBJ2-5, with TRBD2 as a possible D gene (5 bases). This CDR3 has 15 residues. V was shortened by 0 bases and J by 2 bases, with 11 bases between the two germline ends. CDR1 is SGHRS and CDR2 is YFSETQ in the germline V gene.

This clone has a handful of counts. The chain links TRBV9 to TRBJ1-1; no clear D. The germline gives CDR1 SGDLS, CDR2 YYNGEE. The CDR3 loop spans 15 amino acids. The V and J ends lost 0 bases and 1 base respectively, with 10 bases between them. CDR3 sequence: CASSVVLGSNTEAFF. The CDR3 coding sequence is TGTGCCAGCAGCGTAGTCCTGGGGTCGAACACTGAAGCTTTCTTT.

This clone was counted only a few times. The V and J genes are TRBV7-4 and TRBJ1-5; D ambiguous. This CDR3 has 11 residues. The ends were cut back, 6 bases at V and 5 bases at J, with 5 bases in the middle. From germline, CDR1 is SGHVT and CDR2 SQSDAQ. The CDR3 region is CASRLYQPQHF. The CDR3 nucleotides read TGTGCCAGCAGATTATATCAGCCCCAGCATTTT.

This clone has only a few counts. The rearrangement joins TRBV29-1 to TRBJ1-2, with a possible D match to TRBD1 (5 bases). Germline V gives CDR1 SQVTM, CDR2 ANQGSEA. Trimming removed 0 bases from V and 7 bases from J, with 12 bases in between. This CDR3 is built from 13 residues. CDR3 in DNA: TGCAGCGTTGAAGAGGACCCCGGGGGTGGCTACACCTTC. Translating it yields CSVEEDPGGGYTF. Filled out from reference TRBV29-1 and TRBJ1-2, the complete variable domain reads SAVISQKPSRDICQRGTSLTIQCQVDSQVTMMFWYRQQPGQSLTLIATANQGSEATYESGFVIDKFPISRPNLTFSTLTVSNMSPEDSSIYLCSVEEDPGGGYTFGSGTRLTVV.

Only a few counts were recorded for this clone. V gene TRBV9 combines with J gene TRBJ2-7, with no clear D. CDR3 length: 14 residues. Trimming left V 0 bases short and J 0 bases short, with 7 bases between. Looked up from germline, CDR1 is SGDLS and CDR2 is YYNGEE. In DNA form, the CDR3 reads TGTGCCAGCAGCGTAGCCAGGAGCTCCTACGAGCAGTACTTC. Residues: CASSVARSSYEQYF.

V and J are TRBV2 and TRBJ2-7; no clear D gene. From germline, CDR1 is SNHLY and CDR2 FYNNEI. This CDR3 has 12 residues. Trimming shortened V by 6 bases and J by 7 bases, and 13 bases separated the two germline ends. This CDR3 is CASSTRPSEQYF. The CDR3 DNA reads as TGTGCCAGCAGCACTCGTCCGAGTGAGCAGTACTTC.

J is TRBJ2-1 and V is TRBV7-3; 14 nucleotides align to TRBD2. This CDR3 is 17 amino acids long. Germline trimming cut 0 bases from V and 8 bases from J; bases unmatched to any gene: 6. Looked up from germline, CDR1 is SGHTA and CDR2 is FQGTGA. The CDR3 nucleotides read TGTGCCAGCAGCTTAACATACTTGGGACTAGCGGGGGATGAGCAGTTCTTC. This encodes CASSLTYLGLAGDEQFF.

The chain couples TRBV11-2 to TRBJ2-6; unclear D gene. The V gene's germline CDR1 is SGHAT and CDR2 FQNNGV. The V and J ends lost 2 bases and 1 base respectively, with 6 bases between them. CDR3 length: 15 amino acids. CDR3 amino acids: CASSLLGSGANVLTF. The CDR3 coding sequence is TGTGCCAGCAGCTTACTGGGTTCTGGGGCCAACGTCCTGACTTTC. Based on the CDR3 plus reference TRBV11-2 and TRBJ2-6, the full variable domain is EAGVAQSPRYKIIEKRQSVAFWCNPISGHATLYWYQQILGQGPKLLIQFQNNGVVDDSQLPKDRFSAERLKGVDSTLKIQPAKLEDSAVYLCASSLLGSGANVLTFGAGSRLTVL.

The chain employs TRBV7-2 and TRBJ1-2, with 10 bases identical to TRBD1. This CDR3 has 14 residues. Germline values: CDR1 SGHTA, CDR2 FQGNSA. V shed 5 bases, J shed 7 bases, and the junction held 7 bases outside the gene matches. CDR3 nucleotides: TGTGCCAGCAGCCTACGACAGGGGGCCTCTGGCTACACCTTC. Encoded protein: CASSLRQGASGYTF.

The V call is TRBV7-2, the J call TRBJ2-7; a possible D gene is TRBD2 (6 bases). The CDR3 covers 13 residues. V dropped 5 bases and J dropped 7 bases, with 15 bases sitting between them. Germline-derived CDR1 and CDR2 are SGHTA and FQGNSA. The CDR3 is CASSPYGRGEQYF. CDR3 sequence (DNA): TGTGCCAGCAGCCCCTATGGGCGGGGTGAGCAGTACTTC. Full variable domain (outside the CDR3, taken from reference TRBV7-2 and TRBJ2-7): GAGVSQSPSNKVTEKGKDVELRCDPISGHTALYWYRQSLGQGLEFLIYFQGNSAPDKSGLPSDRFSAERTGGSVSTLTIQRTQQEDSAVYLCASSPYGRGEQYFGPGTRLTVT.

This clone was picked up a small number of times. This chain joins TRBV30 and TRBJ2-3; TRBD2 agrees at 9 bases. CDR3 length: 16 amino acids. V lost 2 bases, J lost 0 bases, and 6 bases stayed unmatched. Germline assignment: CDR1 GTSNPN and CDR2 SVGIG (reference sequence). Written as DNA, the CDR3 is TGTGCCTGGAGTATATTTAGCGGGGGAAGCACAGATACGCAGTATTTT. Protein: CAWSIFSGGSTDTQYF.

The V call is TRBV30, the J call TRBJ1-2; maybe TRBD1 (5 bases). CDR1 is GTSNPN and CDR2 is SVGIG in the germline V gene (reference sequence). The CDR3 has 12 residues. V lost 2 bases, J lost 8 bases, and 12 bases lay in between. This chain's CDR3 is CAWSPQGVGYTF. The DNA of the CDR3 is TGTGCCTGGAGTCCACAAGGGGTCGGCTACACCTTC.